This TCR beta chain was captured in a study of cytomegalovirus exposure and HLA in healthy donors. Study in general: Earlier findings included 100 million to 130 million unique TCR beta sequences obtained from 180 million or so T cells. The study's findings and limits: Presence/absence analyses assumed roughly uniform sequencing depth across donors, which may not hold. Associated with cytomegalovirus, according to the listing, were 150 to 200 TCR beta chains. Among donors in an Asian-associated ancestry cluster, a later analysis reportedly found fewer N-insertions than the roughly 610-donor mean.

A note on this clone: What it binds is unknown.

Germline trimming cut 6 bases from V and 6 bases from J; bases unmatched to any gene: 6. The CDR3 spans 15 residues. The V gene's germline CDR1 is MRHNA and CDR2 SNTAGT. PCR involved 60 Vbeta and 13 Jbeta primers. TCRdb's table, derived via immunoSEQ multiplex PCR, lists solely in-frame clones and lacks some. The sample has approximately 190,000 clones; around 83% are singletons. The material sequenced was PBMCs. The source is a woman aged 18-30 years in good health and CMV-seronegative. The chain carries TRBV6-4 and TRBJ1-6; 9 positions agree with TRBD1. CDR3 protein: CASREQGAGNSPLHF. The CDR3 bases are TGTGCCAGCAGAGAACAGGGGGCTGGTAATTCACCCCTCCACTTT.